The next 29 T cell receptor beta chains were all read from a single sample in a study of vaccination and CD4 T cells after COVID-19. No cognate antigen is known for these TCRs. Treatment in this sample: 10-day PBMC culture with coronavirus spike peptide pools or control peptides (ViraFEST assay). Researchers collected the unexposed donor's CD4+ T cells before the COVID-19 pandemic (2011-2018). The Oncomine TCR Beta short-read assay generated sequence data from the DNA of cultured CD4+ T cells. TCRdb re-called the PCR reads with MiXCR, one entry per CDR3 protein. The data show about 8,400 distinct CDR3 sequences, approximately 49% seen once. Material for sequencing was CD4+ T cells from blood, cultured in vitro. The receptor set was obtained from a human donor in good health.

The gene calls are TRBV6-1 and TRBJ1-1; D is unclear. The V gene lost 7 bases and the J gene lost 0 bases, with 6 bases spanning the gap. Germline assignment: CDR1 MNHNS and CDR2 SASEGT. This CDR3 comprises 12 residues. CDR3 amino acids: CASTAVNTEAFF. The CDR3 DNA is TGTGCCAGCACGGCCGTGAACACTGAAGCTTTCTTT.

The CDR3 is CASSIEVSGNSPLHF. DNA for the CDR3: TGTGCCAGTAGTATAGAGGTATCTGGTAATTCACCCCTCCACTTT. V gene TRBV19 combines with J gene TRBJ1-6; D unresolved. Germline V CDR1 and CDR2: LNHDA, SQIVND (reference sequence). CDR3 length: 15 amino acids. V was pared by 0 bases and J by 6 bases, with 9 bases between. Drawing the rest from reference TRBV19 and TRBJ1-6, the complete variable domain is DGGITQSPKYLFRKEGQNVTLSCEQNLNHDAMYWYRQDPGQGLRLIYYSQIVNDFQKGDIAEGYSVSREKKESFPLTVTSAQKNPTAFYLCASSIEVSGNSPLHFGNGTRLTVT.

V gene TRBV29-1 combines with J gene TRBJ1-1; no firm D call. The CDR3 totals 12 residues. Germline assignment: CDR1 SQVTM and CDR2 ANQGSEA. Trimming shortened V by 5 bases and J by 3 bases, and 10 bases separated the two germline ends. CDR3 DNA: TGCAGCGTTCGAGACCGATACACTGAAGCTTTCTTT. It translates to CSVRDRYTEAFF. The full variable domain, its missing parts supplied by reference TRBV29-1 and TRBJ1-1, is SAVISQKPSRDICQRGTSLTIQCQVDSQVTMMFWYRQQPGQSLTLIATANQGSEATYESGFVIDKFPISRPNLTFSTLTVSNMSPEDSSIYLCSVRDRYTEAFFGQGTRLTVV.

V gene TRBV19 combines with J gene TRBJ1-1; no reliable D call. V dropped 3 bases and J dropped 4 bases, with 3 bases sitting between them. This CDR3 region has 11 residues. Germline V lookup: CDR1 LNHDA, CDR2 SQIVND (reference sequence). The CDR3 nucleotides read TGTGCCAGTAGTATGTTCACTGAAGCTTTCTTT. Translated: CASSMFTEAFF.

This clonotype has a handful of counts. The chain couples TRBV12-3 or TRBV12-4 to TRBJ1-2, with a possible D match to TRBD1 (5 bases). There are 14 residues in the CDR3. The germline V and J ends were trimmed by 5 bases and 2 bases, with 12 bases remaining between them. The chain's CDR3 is CASSHGAGNYGYTF. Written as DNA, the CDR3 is TGTGCCAGCAGTCACGGGGCAGGGAACTATGGCTACACCTTC.

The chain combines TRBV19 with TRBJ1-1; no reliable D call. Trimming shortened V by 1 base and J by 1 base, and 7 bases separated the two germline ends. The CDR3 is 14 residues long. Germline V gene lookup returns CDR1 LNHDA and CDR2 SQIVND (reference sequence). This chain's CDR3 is CASSIALENTEAFF. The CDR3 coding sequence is TGTGCCAGTAGTATAGCGTTGGAGAACACTGAAGCTTTCTTT.

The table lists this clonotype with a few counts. The CDR3: CASSLGGTQYF. The CDR3 DNA follows: TGTGCCAGCAGTTTGGGGGGTACGCAGTATTTT. The V gene is TRBV27, the J gene TRBJ2-3; tentative D call: TRBD2 (6 bases). The CDR3 is 11 amino acids. V dropped 3 bases and J dropped 8 bases, with 6 bases sitting between them. Germline V gives CDR1 MNHEY, CDR2 SMNVEV (reference sequence).

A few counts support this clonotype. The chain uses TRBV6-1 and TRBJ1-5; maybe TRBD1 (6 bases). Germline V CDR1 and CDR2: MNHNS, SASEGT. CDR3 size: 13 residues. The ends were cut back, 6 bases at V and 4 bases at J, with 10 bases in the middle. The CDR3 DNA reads TGTGCCAGCAGATTAGGACAGAATCAGCCCCAGCATTTT. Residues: CASRLGQNQPQHF.

The CDR3 DNA follows: TGTGCCAGCAGCCCGGGTGTGCGGGGGGGCGGAGAGACCCAGTACTTC. This translates into CASSPGVRGGGETQYF. V usage is TRBV7-2 and J usage is TRBJ2-5, with 9 bases fitting TRBD2. CDR1 and CDR2 (germline): SGHTA, FQGNSA. J was trimmed by 4 bases and V by 5 bases; bases with no gene match: 11. This CDR3 region has 16 residues.

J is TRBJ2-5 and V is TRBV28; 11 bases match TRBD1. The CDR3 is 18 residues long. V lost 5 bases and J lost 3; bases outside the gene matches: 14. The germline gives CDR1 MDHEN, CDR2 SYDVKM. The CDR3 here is CASSPWDRGFRSEETQYF. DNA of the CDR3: TGTGCCAGCAGTCCCTGGGACAGGGGGTTCCGTTCCGAAGAGACCCAGTACTTC.

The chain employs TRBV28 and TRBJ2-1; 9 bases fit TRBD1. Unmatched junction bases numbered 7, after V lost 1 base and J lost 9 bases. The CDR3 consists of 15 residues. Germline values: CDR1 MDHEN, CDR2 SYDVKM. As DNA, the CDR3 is TGTGCCAGCAGTTTATTGGGACAGGGTAAAAGTGAGCAGTTCTTC. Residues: CASSLLGQGKSEQFF.

The CDR3 nucleotides are TGTGCCAGCAGTACAGGACAGGGGTCGCAAGCTTTCTTT. Amino acids: CASSTGQGSQAFF. The V and J genes are TRBV6-1 and TRBJ1-1; TRBD1 matches at 9 bases. This CDR3 region has 13 residues. The V gene's germline CDR1 is MNHNS and CDR2 SASEGT. Trimming took 5 bases from V and 9 from J; bases not matched to a gene: 7.

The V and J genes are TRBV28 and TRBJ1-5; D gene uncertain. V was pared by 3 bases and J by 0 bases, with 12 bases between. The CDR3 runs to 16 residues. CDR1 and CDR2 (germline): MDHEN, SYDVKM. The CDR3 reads CASSLIGINSNQPQHF. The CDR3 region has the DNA TGTGCCAGCAGTTTGATTGGAATAAATAGCAATCAGCCCCAGCATTTT.

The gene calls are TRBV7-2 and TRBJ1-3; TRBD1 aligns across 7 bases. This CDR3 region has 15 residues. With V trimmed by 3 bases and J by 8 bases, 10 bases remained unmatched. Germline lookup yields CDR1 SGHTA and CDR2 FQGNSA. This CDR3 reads CASSFPRAGGDTIYF. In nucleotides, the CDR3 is TGTGCCAGCAGCTTTCCCCGGGCAGGGGGTGACACCATATATTTT.

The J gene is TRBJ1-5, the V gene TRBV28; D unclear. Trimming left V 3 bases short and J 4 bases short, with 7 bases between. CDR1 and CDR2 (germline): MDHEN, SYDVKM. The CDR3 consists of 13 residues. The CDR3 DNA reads TGTGCCAGCAGTTTGATGGAGAATCAGCCCCAGCATTTT. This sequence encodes CASSLMENQPQHF. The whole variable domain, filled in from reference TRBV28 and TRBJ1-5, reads DVKVTQSSRYLVKRTGEKVFLECVQDMDHENMFWYRQDPGLGLRLIYFSYDVKMKEKGDIPEGYSVSREKKERFSLILESASTNQTSMYLCASSLMENQPQHFGDGTRLSIL.

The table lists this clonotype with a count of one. DNA of the CDR3: TGTGCCTGGAGTGTACTGCGGACAGGGTCTTCTGGCTACACCTTC. This sequence encodes CAWSVLRTGSSGYTF. The chain uses TRBV30 and TRBJ1-2; 8 nucleotides line up with TRBD1. This CDR3 has 15 residues. Germline CDR1 and CDR2: GTSNPN and SVGIG (reference sequence). Trimming took 0 bases from V and 7 from J; bases not matched to a gene: 10.

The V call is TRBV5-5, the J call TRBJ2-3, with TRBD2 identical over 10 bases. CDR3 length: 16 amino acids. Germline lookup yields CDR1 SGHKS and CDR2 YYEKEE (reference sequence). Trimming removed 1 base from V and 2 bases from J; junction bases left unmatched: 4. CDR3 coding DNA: TGTGCCAGCAGCTTGAGCGGGACTAGCGCCACAGATACGCAGTATTTT. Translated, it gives CASSLSGTSATDTQYF.

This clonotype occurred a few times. The CDR3 sequence: CASSYSNLLAGTYEQYF. The CDR3, as DNA: TGTGCCAGCAGTTACTCGAATTTACTAGCGGGGACCTACGAGCAGTACTTC. The chain joins TRBV6-5 to TRBJ2-7; TRBD2 aligns across 10 bases. CDR1 and CDR2 from the germline V gene are MNHEY and SVGAGI. CDR3 length: 17 amino acids. Unmatched junction bases numbered 7, after V lost 0 bases and J lost 2 bases.

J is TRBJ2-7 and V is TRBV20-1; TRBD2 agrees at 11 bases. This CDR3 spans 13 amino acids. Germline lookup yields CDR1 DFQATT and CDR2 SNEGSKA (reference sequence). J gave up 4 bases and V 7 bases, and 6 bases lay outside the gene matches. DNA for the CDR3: TGCAGTGTCCCGGGACTAGCGGTTTACGAGCAGTACTTC. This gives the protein CSVPGLAVYEQYF.

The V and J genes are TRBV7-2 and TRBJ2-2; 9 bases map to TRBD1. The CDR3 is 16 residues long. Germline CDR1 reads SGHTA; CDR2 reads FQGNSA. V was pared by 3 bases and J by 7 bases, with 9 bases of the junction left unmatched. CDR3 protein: CASSFTGQGRSGELFF. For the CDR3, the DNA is TGTGCCAGCAGCTTTACCGGACAGGGGAGGAGCGGGGAGCTGTTTTTT.

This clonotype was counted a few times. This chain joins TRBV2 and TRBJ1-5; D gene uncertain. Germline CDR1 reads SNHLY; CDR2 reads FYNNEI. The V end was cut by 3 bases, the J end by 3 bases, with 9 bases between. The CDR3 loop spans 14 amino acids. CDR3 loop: CASSDDGSNQPQHF. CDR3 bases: TGTGCCAGCAGTGATGACGGGTCCAATCAGCCCCAGCATTTT.

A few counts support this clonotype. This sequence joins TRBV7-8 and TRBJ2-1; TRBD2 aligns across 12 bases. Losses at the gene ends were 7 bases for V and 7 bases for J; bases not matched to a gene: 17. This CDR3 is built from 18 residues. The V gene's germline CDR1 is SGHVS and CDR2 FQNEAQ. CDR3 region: CASMVWSSGGAQGNEQFF. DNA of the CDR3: TGTGCCAGCATGGTTTGGTCTAGCGGGGGGGCCCAAGGGAATGAGCAGTTCTTC. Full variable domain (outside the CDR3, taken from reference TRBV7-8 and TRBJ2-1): GAGVSQSPRYKVAKRGQDVALRCDPISGHVSLFWYQQALGQGPEFLTYFQNEAQLDKSGLPSDRFFAERPEGSVSTLKIQRTQQEDSAVYLCASMVWSSGGAQGNEQFFGPGTRLTVL.

CDR3 nucleotide sequence: TGCGCCAGCAGCTTGGAGGTGGGCCTTTCCTCCTCCTACGAGCAGTACTTC. It is translated as CASSLEVGLSSSYEQYF. V and J are TRBV5-1 and TRBJ2-7; no reliable D call. This CDR3 is 17 amino acids long. Per the germline V gene, CDR1 is SGHRS and CDR2 is YFSETQ. V was shortened by 0 bases and J by 0 bases, with 16 bases between the two germline ends.

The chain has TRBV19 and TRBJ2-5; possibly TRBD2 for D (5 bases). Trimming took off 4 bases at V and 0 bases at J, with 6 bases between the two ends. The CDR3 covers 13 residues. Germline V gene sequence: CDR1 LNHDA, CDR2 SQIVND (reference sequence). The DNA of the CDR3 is TGTGCCAGTAGTAGGGGAGACCAAGAGACCCAGTACTTC. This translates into CASSRGDQETQYF.

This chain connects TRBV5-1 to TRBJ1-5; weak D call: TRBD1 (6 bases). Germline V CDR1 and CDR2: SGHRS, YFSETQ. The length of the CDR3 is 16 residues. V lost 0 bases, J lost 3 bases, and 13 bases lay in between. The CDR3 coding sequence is TGCGCCAGCAGCTTGGAGGGGGGGGGTGACAATCAGCCCCAGCATTTT. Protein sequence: CASSLEGGGDNQPQHF.

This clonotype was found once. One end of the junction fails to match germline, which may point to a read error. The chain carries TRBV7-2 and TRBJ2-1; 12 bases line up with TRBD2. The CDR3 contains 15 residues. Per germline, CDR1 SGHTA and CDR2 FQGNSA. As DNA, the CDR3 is TGTGCCAGCAGACTGACTAGCGGGAGTAGAAATGAGCAGATCTTC. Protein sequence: CASRLTSGSRNEQIF.

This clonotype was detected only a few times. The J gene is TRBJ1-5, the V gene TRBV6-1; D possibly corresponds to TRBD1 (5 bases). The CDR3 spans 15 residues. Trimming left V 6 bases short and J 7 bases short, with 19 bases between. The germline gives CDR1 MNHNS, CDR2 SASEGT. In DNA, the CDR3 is TGTGCCAGCAGACCCGGACATTTAACGGGGCAGCCCCAGCATTTT. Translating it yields CASRPGHLTGQPQHF.

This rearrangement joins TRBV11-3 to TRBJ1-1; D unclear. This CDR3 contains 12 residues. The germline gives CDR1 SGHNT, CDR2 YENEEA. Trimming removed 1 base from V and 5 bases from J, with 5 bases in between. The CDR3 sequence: CASSLGATEAFF. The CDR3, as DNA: TGTGCCAGCAGCTTAGGGGCGACTGAAGCTTTCTTT.

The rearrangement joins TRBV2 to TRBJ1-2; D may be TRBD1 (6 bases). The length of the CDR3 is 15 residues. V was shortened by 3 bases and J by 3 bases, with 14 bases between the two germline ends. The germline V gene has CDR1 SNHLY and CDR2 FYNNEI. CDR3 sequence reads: CASSEEQGAYYGYTF. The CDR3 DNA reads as TGTGCCAGCAGTGAGGAACAGGGAGCTTACTATGGCTACACCTTC.